These 18 T cell receptor beta chains were sequenced from one sample in a study of blood T cells in healthy people across ages. The second PCR ran roughly 6 to 11 cycles with a sample-barcoded 5' primer and J-beta primers. MiXCR, run by TCRdb on the 5' RACE reads, gives a single entry per CDR3 protein. The sample carries more than 1.4 million distinct CDR3 sequences, about 40% recorded once. The sample taken for sequencing was blood. Receptors were obtained from a woman aged 18-35 years in good health.

This clonotype was counted a single time. V is TRBV20-1 and J is TRBJ1-1; D perhaps matches TRBD1 (6 bases). Between the trimmed V and J ends, which lost 3 bases and 0 bases, there was a span of 14 bases. This CDR3 comprises 15 residues. Looked up from germline, CDR1 is DFQATT and CDR2 is SNEGSKA (reference sequence). The CDR3 bases are TGCAGTGCTAGCGCGGGGGGCGTTGTGAACACTGAAGCTTTCTTT. This sequence encodes CSASAGGVVNTEAFF.

This clonotype was found a few times. The genes are TRBV18 and TRBJ1-2, with TRBD1 identical over 7 bases. Germline CDR1 is KGHSH and CDR2 is LQKENI. V shed 4 bases and J 8 bases; nucleotides not matched to a gene: 10. The CDR3 is 14 residues long. CDR3 region: CASSLQGIGEGYTF. The CDR3 DNA is TGTGCCAGCTCACTACAGGGGATTGGTGAGGGCTACACCTTC.

This clonotype has at least ten counts. A single base separates this from a much larger clone, so it may be a read error. This sequence joins TRBV5-1 and TRBJ2-7; D gene ambiguous. Germline V gene data show CDR1 as SGHRS and CDR2 as YFSETQ. The CDR3 has 11 residues. The CDR3 nucleotides are TGTGCCAGCAGCTTAGCCCACGAGCAGTACTTC. Translation gives CASSLAHEQYF.

This clonotype was seen a handful of times. The chain recombines TRBV2 with TRBJ2-1; D might be TRBD1 or TRBD2, each matching 5 bases. The germline gives CDR1 SNHLY, CDR2 FYNNEI. The CDR3 loop spans 16 amino acids. V was shortened by 1 base and J by 2 bases, with 12 bases between the two germline ends. The CDR3 loop is CASSEGGWGTYNEQFF. CDR3 sequence (DNA): TGTGCCAGCAGTGAAGGGGGTTGGGGGACCTACAATGAGCAGTTCTTC.

The gene calls are TRBV10-3 and TRBJ1-1; 7 positions agree with TRBD1. Germline V gene data show CDR1 as ENHRY and CDR2 as SYGVKD. J lost 0 bases, V lost 6 bases, and 4 bases had no gene match. The CDR3 has 14 amino acids. For the CDR3, the DNA is TGTGCCATCAGGGACAGGCCTCTGAACACTGAAGCTTTCTTT. Protein sequence: CAIRDRPLNTEAFF.

The J gene is TRBJ2-5, the V gene TRBV6-1; TRBD2 matches at 12 bases. Germline V gene data show CDR1 as MNHNS and CDR2 as SASEGT. Trimming at V came to 5 bases and at J to 11 bases, leaving 18 bases not matched to a gene. The length of the CDR3 is 17 residues. CDR3: CASSLGTSGLGSNEQYF. CDR3 nucleotide sequence: TGTGCCAGCAGTCTTGGGACTAGCGGGCTGGGGTCCAATGAGCAGTACTTC.

CDR3 DNA sequence: TGTGCCAGCAGCTTATACGGGGGGGATTACAATGAGCAGTTCTTC. Protein product: CASSLYGGDYNEQFF. The chain has TRBV7-9 and TRBJ2-1; 8 positions agree with TRBD2. Germline values: CDR1 SEHNR, CDR2 FQNEAQ (reference sequence). V lost 2 bases to trimming and J lost 4 bases; unmatched junction nucleotides: 4. The CDR3 is 15 residues long.

The V call is TRBV6-6, the J call TRBJ2-7; D could derive from TRBD1 or TRBD2 (5 bases each). The CDR3 contains 13 residues. Germline CDR1 reads MNHNY; CDR2 reads SVGAGI (reference sequence). The germline V and J ends were trimmed by 6 bases and 3 bases, with 12 bases remaining between them. The DNA of the CDR3 is TGTGCCAGCAGCCATCGGGACGGCTACGAGCAGTACTTC. It codes for CASSHRDGYEQYF.

This chain links TRBV3-1 with TRBJ2-7; TRBD2 agrees at 7 bases. This CDR3 contains 14 residues. The germline gives CDR1 LGHDT, CDR2 YNNKEL (reference sequence). V trimming: 1 base; J trimming: 7 bases; junction bases outside the gene matches: 7. CDR3 coding DNA: TGTGCCAGCAGCCAAGGGGCTAGCGGCAATGAGCAGTACTTC. It encodes CASSQGASGNEQYF.

This clonotype came up a few times. The rearrangement joins TRBV9 to TRBJ1-2, with a tentative D call TRBD1 (5 bases). CDR1 is SGDLS and CDR2 is YYNGEE in the germline V gene. CDR3 length equals 17 residues. The V end lost 0 bases, the J end lost 7 bases, and 22 bases lay between the germline ends. Here the CDR3 reads CASSVANPSRGLGGYTF. CDR3 in DNA: TGTGCCAGCAGCGTAGCGAACCCCTCGCGGGGGTTGGGTGGCTACACCTTC.

Of note for this clonotype: This sequence may be a read error, since a much larger clone differs from it by one base. The rearrangement joins TRBV24-1 to TRBJ2-5, with D possibly being TRBD1 (5 bases). CDR1 is KGHDR, CDR2 SFDVKD, per germline. The CDR3 covers 16 residues. Trimming removed 5 bases at V and 11 bases at J, with 26 bases between. This chain's CDR3 is CATSASDGRTRDEQYF. CDR3 bases: TGTGCCACCAGTGCTTCAGACGGCAGGACCAGGGATGAGCAGTACTTC.

The V gene is TRBV5-1, the J gene TRBJ2-1; 12 nucleotides match TRBD2. The germline gives CDR1 SGHRS, CDR2 YFSETQ. The CDR3 length is 18 residues. Unmatched junction bases numbered 4, after V lost 0 bases and J lost 0 bases. In DNA, the CDR3 is TGCGCCAGCAGCTTGGGGACTAGCGGGATTAGCTCCTACAATGAGCAGTTCTTC. This gives the protein CASSLGTSGISSYNEQFF.

The chain carries TRBV5-1 and TRBJ2-5; D ambiguous. TRBJ2-7 explains the end of the DNA better; the J call may be wrong. Germline V gene lookup returns CDR1 SGHRS and CDR2 YFSETQ. This CDR3 spans 14 amino acids. The CDR3 reads CASSETRGDYEQYF. CDR3 DNA: TGCGCCAGCAGCGAGACTCGAGGAGACTACGAGCAGTACTTC.

This clonotype has just a few counts. V usage is TRBV27 and J usage is TRBJ1-6; no reliable D call. V lost 2 bases and J lost 7, with 12 bases in between. CDR1 is MNHEY, CDR2 SMNVEV, per germline (reference sequence). The CDR3 has 15 residues. The CDR3 DNA reads as TGTGCCAGCAGTTTAGTGACCCCGGGGAATTCACCCCTCCACTTT. It codes for CASSLVTPGNSPLHF.

V and J are TRBV6-2 or TRBV6-3 and TRBJ2-2; 11 bases fit TRBD2. The CDR3 runs 18 residues. V lost 5 bases and J lost 1; bases outside the gene matches: 9. CDR1 MNHEY and CDR2 SVGEGT come from the germline V gene. The CDR3 DNA reads as TGTGCCAGCAGTAGACCGACTAGCGGGAAAAAGAACACCGGGGAGCTGTTTTTT. Protein: CASSRPTSGKKNTGELFF.

V is TRBV12-3 or TRBV12-4 and J is TRBJ2-1; D is unclear. V was cut by 4 bases and J by 5 bases, with 9 bases left in between. There are 13 residues in the CDR3. The CDR3 loop is CASSWQFHNEQFF. The CDR3 region has the DNA TGTGCCAGCAGTTGGCAATTCCACAATGAGCAGTTCTTC.

The rearrangement joins TRBV5-1 to TRBJ2-7, with D perhaps matching TRBD1 (5 bases). The germline V gene has CDR1 SGHRS and CDR2 YFSETQ. The CDR3 loop spans 15 amino acids. The V gene lost 0 bases and the J gene lost 4 bases, with 14 bases spanning the gap. This chain's CDR3 is CASSLDSGMVYEQYF. CDR3 in DNA: TGCGCCAGCAGCTTGGATTCAGGGATGGTGTACGAGCAGTACTTC.

The CDR3 DNA sequence: TGTGCCAGCAGTGTTAACCCCGGGGACGCGAACACCGGGGAGCTGTTTTTT. It yields the protein CASSVNPGDANTGELFF. The chain is built from TRBV9 and TRBJ2-2; D assignment may be TRBD1 or TRBD2 (5 bases each). Germline CDR1 is SGDLS and CDR2 is YYNGEE. The V end was cut by 5 bases, the J end by 0 bases, with 17 bases between. The CDR3 has 17 residues.